The 20 T cell receptor beta chains below all came from one sample that was sequenced in a study of T cell changes during pregnancy in multiple sclerosis. Generated by immunoSEQ multiplex PCR, the TCRdb table keeps only in-frame clones and is missing some. The sample has about 64,000 clones; roughly 89% are singletons. Sequenced here: peripheral blood, sampled in the second trimester of pregnancy. The receptor set was obtained from a female donor with multiple sclerosis, enrolled in a pregnancy study.

The V call is TRBV9, the J call TRBJ2-5; 10 nucleotides line up with TRBD1. This CDR3 has 17 amino acids. Germline loops: CDR1 SGDLS, CDR2 YYNGEE. V shed 0 bases, J shed 4 bases, and the junction held 9 bases outside the gene matches. In nucleotides, the CDR3 is TGTGCCAGCAGCGTAGGGGTGCGGACAGGGGGAGTAGAGACCCAGTACTTC. This gives the protein CASSVGVRTGGVETQYF.

V gene TRBV7-6 combines with J gene TRBJ2-7, with 8 bases lining up with TRBD2. This CDR3 comprises 15 residues. The germline V gene has CDR1 SGHVS and CDR2 FNYEAQ. Trimming cost V 0 bases and J 5 bases; bases outside gene matches: 6. The CDR3 protein is CASSLAREEVDEQYF. The DNA for the CDR3 is TGTGCCAGCAGCTTAGCGCGGGAGGAGGTTGACGAGCAGTACTTC.

The chain joins TRBV28 to TRBJ2-7; the D is unclear. Trimming removed 6 bases at V and 4 bases at J, with 10 bases between. This CDR3 is 12 amino acids long. CDR1 MDHEN and CDR2 SYDVKM come from the germline V gene. CDR3 sequence (DNA): TGTGCCAGCAGACAGTCTGGTTACGAGCAGTACTTC. Amino acid sequence: CASRQSGYEQYF.

The V call is TRBV6-5, the J call TRBJ1-2, with D uncertain. Germline-derived CDR1 and CDR2 are MNHEY and SVGAGI. Trimming took off 2 bases at V and 0 bases at J, with 10 bases between the two ends. The CDR3 length is 15 residues. The CDR3 DNA reads TGTGCCAGCAGTTACGGTCGGACTGCTAACTATGGCTACACCTTC. This encodes CASSYGRTANYGYTF.

This clone was observed a handful of times. The rearrangement links TRBV19 to TRBJ2-2; TRBD1 matches 8 bases. With 5 bases clipped from V and 2 bases from J, the junction kept 4 bases outside the gene matches. Per the germline V gene, CDR1 is LNHDA and CDR2 is SQIVND (reference sequence). CDR3 length: 15 amino acids. The CDR3 loop reads CASSPGQANTGELFF. The CDR3 bases are TGTGCCAGTAGTCCGGGACAGGCCAACACCGGGGAGCTGTTTTTT.

This chain joins TRBV19 and TRBJ1-1; maybe TRBD1 (6 bases). CDR1 LNHDA and CDR2 SQIVND come from the germline V gene (reference sequence). There are 11 residues in the CDR3. Trimming pared 7 bases from V and 8 bases from J, leaving 11 bases between. CDR3 sequence: CASTDRTEAFF. The DNA for the CDR3 is TGTGCCAGTACTGACAGGACCGAAGCTTTCTTT.

The chain combines TRBV6-1 with TRBJ1-2; D not certain. Germline CDR1 MNHNS, CDR2 SASEGT. The CDR3 runs 13 residues. V lost 2 bases to trimming and J lost 5 bases, with 9 bases between them. The CDR3 DNA follows: TGTGCCAGCAGTGAACTACCCCATTATGGCTACACCTTC. Amino acid sequence: CASSELPHYGYTF.

The V call is TRBV7-3, the J call TRBJ1-1, with TRBD1 as a possible D gene (6 bases). This CDR3 contains 14 residues. V lost 1 base and J 11 bases, leaving 17 bases between the germline ends. Germline CDR1 is SGHTA and CDR2 is FQGTGA. CDR3 residues: CASSLSQGSGDAFF. CDR3 sequence (DNA): TGTGCCAGCAGCTTAAGTCAGGGATCAGGGGATGCTTTCTTT.

This clone has just one count. The CDR3 loop reads CASSEHRKLTGGLPFNEQFF. DNA of the CDR3: TGCGCCAGCAGTGAGCACCGAAAGCTGACAGGAGGATTACCCTTCAATGAGCAGTTCTTC. The chain links TRBV10-1 to TRBJ2-1, with a tentative D call TRBD1 (6 bases). Trimming removed 2 bases at V and 6 bases at J, with 29 bases between. Germline assignment: CDR1 WNHNN and CDR2 SYGVQD (reference sequence). The CDR3 extends over 20 amino acids.

The V gene is TRBV6-1, the J gene TRBJ1-2; 12 bases align to TRBD1. V was pared by 2 bases and J by 4 bases, with 14 bases of the junction left unmatched. This CDR3 has 19 amino acids. The germline V gene encodes CDR1 MNHNS and CDR2 SASEGT. The CDR3 is CASSERNRDRGRVGYGYTF. The CDR3 DNA reads as TGTGCCAGCAGTGAAAGGAACCGGGACAGGGGGCGCGTCGGCTATGGCTACACCTTC.

The chain couples TRBV6-4 to TRBJ2-3, with D possibly being TRBD2 (5 bases). V was pared by 4 bases and J by 2 bases, with 7 bases between. CDR1 is MRHNA, CDR2 SNTAGT, per germline. CDR3 length equals 13 residues. The CDR3 sequence: CASSGELTDTQYF. DNA of the CDR3: TGTGCCAGCAGTGGGGAGCTCACAGATACGCAGTATTTT.

The chain combines TRBV7-9 with TRBJ2-1; D possibly corresponds to TRBD2 (6 bases). The germline V gene encodes CDR1 SEHNR and CDR2 FQNEAQ (reference sequence). This CDR3 contains 17 residues. V was trimmed by 5 bases and J by 0 bases, leaving 17 bases between them. In nucleotides, the CDR3 is TGTGCCAGCAGCCTGTACGCTAGCGCCCACTCCTACAATGAGCAGTTCTTC. Its translation is CASSLYASAHSYNEQFF.

The chain has TRBV6-1 and TRBJ1-5, with D maybe TRBD1 (6 bases). V lost 4 bases and J lost 9, with 19 bases in between. CDR1 MNHNS and CDR2 SASEGT come from the germline V gene. The CDR3 sequence is 15 residues long. The CDR3 loop is CASSGDMPSLWPQHF. The CDR3 DNA is TGTGCCAGCAGTGGGGACATGCCCTCATTGTGGCCCCAGCATTTT.

V is TRBV27 and J is TRBJ2-3, with TRBD2 matching 8 bases. V lost 3 bases, J lost 1 base, and 12 bases stayed unmatched. There are 18 residues in the CDR3. CDR1 is MNHEY, CDR2 SMNVEV, per germline (reference sequence). The CDR3: CASSFLAGIPYGTDTQYF. CDR3 sequence (DNA): TGTGCCAGCAGTTTCTTAGCGGGGATACCCTATGGCACAGATACGCAGTATTTT.

The chain employs TRBV2 and TRBJ1-5, with D possibly TRBD1 on 6 matching bases. Trimming left V 6 bases short and J 7 bases short, with 22 bases between. The CDR3 spans 16 residues. Germline V gene sequence: CDR1 SNHLY, CDR2 FYNNEI. The CDR3 coding sequence is TGTGCCAGCAGCTACGGACAGCCCAATGCTGGGCAGCCCCAGCATTTT. This translates into CASSYGQPNAGQPQHF.

The V gene is TRBV5-1, the J gene TRBJ2-7; 8 nucleotides match TRBD2. Germline CDR1 is SGHRS and CDR2 is YFSETQ. This CDR3 has 16 residues. V dropped 2 bases and J dropped 3; count of bases not matched to a gene: 10. CDR3: CASSFLWREAHYEQYF. The CDR3 DNA sequence: TGCGCCAGCAGCTTTCTCTGGCGGGAGGCCCACTACGAGCAGTACTTC.

CDR3 DNA sequence: TGTGCCAGCAGCTTACCTCTCGGCGGGGACTTTAACACTGAAGCTTTCTTT. Translating gives CASSLPLGGDFNTEAFF. V is TRBV7-3 and J is TRBJ1-1; D possibly corresponds to TRBD1 (5 bases). CDR1 SGHTA and CDR2 FQGTGA come from the germline V gene. The CDR3 loop spans 17 amino acids. Between the trimmed V and J ends, which lost 2 bases and 2 bases, there was a span of 18 bases.

The chain couples TRBV5-4 to TRBJ1-2; 10 bases are shared with TRBD1. Per germline, CDR1 SGHNT and CDR2 YYREEE (reference sequence). Trimming took 6 bases from V and 4 from J; bases not matched to a gene: 9. The CDR3 spans 15 residues. For the CDR3, the DNA is TGTGCCAGCAACAACCCGGGACAGGGGCTCTATGGCTACACCTTC. This encodes CASNNPGQGLYGYTF.

Only a few counts were recorded for this clone. The chain carries TRBV6-6 and TRBJ1-1; 10 nucleotides align to TRBD1. The trim removed 0 bases at V and 6 bases at J, leaving 7 bases unmatched. Germline CDR1 is MNHNY and CDR2 is SVGAGI (reference sequence). This CDR3 is built from 16 residues. The CDR3 coding sequence is TGTGCCAGCAGTTACTCGAGGGACAGGGGAGGGCCTGAAGCTTTCTTT. Its translation is CASSYSRDRGGPEAFF.

This clone was observed once. The rearrangement links TRBV19 to TRBJ2-1; no clear D gene. The CDR3 has 13 amino acids. Germline-derived CDR1 and CDR2 are LNHDA and SQIVND (reference sequence). The V end was cut by 9 bases, the J end by 1 base, with 10 bases between. CDR3 residues: CASRSLSYNEQFF. The DNA for the CDR3 is TGTGCCAGCCGGAGCTTATCCTACAATGAGCAGTTCTTC.